A selection of T cell receptor beta chains follows, all from one sample in a study of blood T cell repertoires in COVID-19. Sequencing was performed with immunoSEQ multiplex PCR; in TCRdb, only in-frame clones are kept and a portion is missing. The table records approximately 70,000 clones, 88% of them present only once. The sequenced sample consisted of peripheral blood. Receptor source: a woman aged 55-70 years with acute or convalescent COVID-19. CDR3s include the opening cysteine and the closing phenylalanine or tryptophan. Clone size is shown for a subset of rows, as once, few, many or a class of expanded clone.

clone size	V gene	J gene	CDR3 protein
NA	TRBV3-1/TRBV3-2	TRBJ2-4	CASSRLGNIQYF
NA	TRBV19	TRBJ1-1	CASSKYRDTEAFF
few	TRBV7-9	TRBJ1-6	CASSLLQNSPLHF
NA	TRBV5-1	TRBJ2-2	CASQDRNTGELFF
NA	TRBV4-2	TRBJ1-6	CASSLPAGQAYSPLHF
NA	TRBV4-2	TRBJ1-1	CASSHPGQSAEAFF
NA	TRBV5-4	TRBJ2-2	CASSPRTGYTGELFF
NA	TRBV10-3	TRBJ2-3	CAITGTGVGDTQYF
NA	TRBV21-1	TRBJ2-3	CASSKIWSFRGDTQYF
NA	TRBV27	TRBJ1-2	CASSLGGDRGPIGYTF
NA	TRBV4-2	TRBJ2-3	CASSQDLTSIGATDTQYF
NA	TRBV14	TRBJ1-6	CASSRGDRSYNSPLHF
NA	TRBV28	TRBJ1-6	CASSLLSGINSPLHF
NA	TRBV19	TRBJ1-5	CASSIVPGNQPQHF
once	TRBV19	TRBJ2-1	CASTETPSGTGTYNEQFF
NA	TRBV12-3/TRBV12-4	TRBJ1-2	CASSRTGSYGYTF
once	TRBV6-1	TRBJ1-2	CASSERQVNYGYTF
NA	TRBV7-9	TRBJ2-3	CASSLQGMDTQYF
NA	TRBV6-5	TRBJ1-2	CASRPPLPGNYGYTF
few	TRBV6-2/TRBV6-3	TRBJ1-2	CASSWSLLDYTF
once	TRBV15	TRBJ1-1	CATSRGAGNTEAFF
few	TRBV19	TRBJ1-1	CASTTGLGTEAFF
NA	TRBV4-2	TRBJ2-1	CASSEEAGEHNEQFF
NA	TRBV7-3	TRBJ2-3	CASSLNRQGATDTQYF
NA	TRBV6-6	TRBJ2-5	CASSYNLAGQETQYF
NA	TRBV7-2	TRBJ1-2	CASSLKGVRGGYTF
NA	TRBV7-6	TRBJ1-1	CASSSLLTGGTEAFF
NA	TRBV19	TRBJ1-2	CASSTGGTGLNYGYTF
NA	TRBV20-1	TRBJ1-2	CSARDREGYTF
NA	TRBV19	TRBJ1-1	CASSWDSLNTEAFF
NA	TRBV6-1	TRBJ1-5	CASSESAGGVFSNQPQHF